The next 7 T cell receptor beta chains were all read from a single sample in a study of blood T cell repertoires in COVID-19. The protocol was immunoSEQ multiplex PCR, while the TCRdb copy is restricted to in-frame clones and leaves out a portion. The sample consists of 300,000 to 350,000 clones, around 91% of them appearing once. The sequenced sample was PBMCs or T cells enriched from blood (not recorded which). These receptor sequences come from a woman younger than 35 with acute COVID-19.

V and J are TRBV14 and TRBJ2-1, with D possibly TRBD2 on 5 matching bases. The CDR3 runs to 14 residues. Germline CDR1 SGHDN, CDR2 FVKESK. V lost 1 base and J lost 6, with 10 bases in between. The CDR3 region has the DNA TGTGCCAGCAGCCAAGGCCTACGGGGCAATGAGCAGTTCTTC. Its translation is CASSQGLRGNEQFF.

The chain joins TRBV29-1 to TRBJ1-1; the D is unclear. Trimming pared 4 bases from V and 5 bases from J, leaving 14 bases between. The CDR3 is made up of 13 amino acids. Germline CDR1 reads SQVTM; CDR2 reads ANQGSEA. This chain's CDR3 is CSVVSGDFTEAFF. CDR3 nucleotides: TGCAGCGTTGTATCGGGAGATTTTACTGAAGCTTTCTTT.

The V gene is TRBV24-1, the J gene TRBJ1-1, with 9 bases that match TRBD1. Unmatched junction bases numbered 11, after V lost 3 bases and J lost 10 bases. Per germline, CDR1 KGHDR and CDR2 SFDVKD. This CDR3 has 15 amino acids. The CDR3 DNA is TGTGCCACCAGTGATCCCGGGACAGGGAACGAGGGAGCTTTCTTT. Protein: CATSDPGTGNEGAFF.

V and J are TRBV28 and TRBJ1-5, with no clear D. The CDR3 is 11 residues long. V was pared by 4 bases and J by 7 bases, with 5 bases between. CDR1 MDHEN and CDR2 SYDVKM come from the germline V gene. CDR3 residues: CASSSEQPQHF. As DNA, the CDR3 is TGTGCCAGCAGTTCGGAGCAGCCCCAGCATTTT.

The chain joins TRBV5-1 to TRBJ2-5; 8 bases align to TRBD2. Germline V gene lookup returns CDR1 SGHRS and CDR2 YFSETQ. J lost 5 bases, V lost 5 bases, and 14 bases had no gene match. The CDR3 covers 16 residues. The CDR3 here is CASRPPPASGHETQYF. CDR3 nucleotides: TGCGCCAGCAGGCCCCCCCCCGCTAGCGGGCATGAGACCCAGTACTTC. The full variable domain, its missing parts supplied by reference TRBV5-1 and TRBJ2-5, is KAGVTQTPRYLIKTRGQQVTLSCSPISGHRSVSWYQQTPGQGLQFLFEYFSETQRNKGNFPGRFSGRQFSNSRSEMNVSTLELGDSALYLCASRPPPASGHETQYFGPGTRLLVL.

CDR3 amino acids: CSVEIQGNYGYTF. Here the CDR3 DNA reads TGCAGCGTTGAAATACAGGGTAACTATGGCTACACCTTC. The chain has TRBV29-1 and TRBJ1-2; TRBD1 might be the D (6 bases). With 2 bases removed from V and 1 base from J, the gap between germline ends came to 8 bases. Germline lookup yields CDR1 SQVTM and CDR2 ANQGSEA. The CDR3 loop spans 13 amino acids. Complete variable domain (other parts from reference TRBV29-1 and TRBJ1-2): SAVISQKPSRDICQRGTSLTIQCQVDSQVTMMFWYRQQPGQSLTLIATANQGSEATYESGFVIDKFPISRPNLTFSTLTVSNMSPEDSSIYLCSVEIQGNYGYTFGSGTRLTVV.

This chain joins TRBV27 and TRBJ2-3, with D unclear. CDR1 and CDR2 (germline): MNHEY, SMNVEV (reference sequence). CDR3 length: 13 residues. Trimming left V 1 base short and J 7 bases short, with 9 bases between. The CDR3: CASSLYAVHTQYF. In DNA form, the CDR3 reads TGTGCCAGCAGTTTATACGCGGTCCATACGCAGTATTTT.